A selection of T cell receptor beta chains follows, all from one sample in a study of identical twins. TCRdb independently ran MiXCR on the 5' RACE reads; one entry per CDR3 protein. The data contain 400,000 to 550,000 distinct CDR3 sequences, 14% of them singletons. The same sample was also studied in work on yellow fever vaccine responses in identical twins.

Input material: CD4+ T cells sorted from blood. The receptor set was obtained from a woman under 30 in good health. The CDR3 runs from the conserved cysteine through the conserved F or W. D genes are given only for firm matches. Clone size appears in some rows only: once, few, many, or a class for an expanded clone.

size: -
V: TRBV4-2
D: -
J: TRBJ2-7
CDR3: CASSRAAGFYEQYF
DNA: TGTGCCAGCAGCCGAGCTGCCGGGTTCTACGAGCAGTACTTC

size: many
V: TRBV12-3/TRBV12-4
D: -
J: TRBJ1-1
CDR3: CASSNSGRGEAFF
DNA: TGTGCCAGCAGTAACTCAGGACGGGGAGAAGCTTTCTTT

size: -
V: TRBV5-1
D: TRBD2
J: TRBJ2-7
CDR3: CASSYGRGLAGGAYEQYF
DNA: TGCGCCAGCAGCTATGGACGAGGACTAGCGGGAGGAGCCTACGAGCAGTACTTC

size: few
V: TRBV20-1
D: -
J: TRBJ2-3
CDR3: CSARPGPTDTQYF
DNA: TGCAGTGCTAGGCCAGGCCCCACAGATACGCAGTATTTT

size: few
V: TRBV7-9
D: -
J: TRBJ2-7
CDR3: CASSLSDRLSSYEQYF
DNA: TGTGCCAGCAGCTTAAGTGACAGGCTGAGCTCCTACGAGCAGTACTTC

size: few
V: TRBV12-5
D: TRBD1
J: TRBJ1-5
CDR3: CASGLGTGFSQPQHF
DNA: TGTGCTAGTGGTTTGGGGACAGGGTTTAGTCAGCCCCAGCATTTT

size: few
V: TRBV6-2/TRBV6-3
D: TRBD2
J: TRBJ2-1
CDR3: CASSPVGSGRADEQFF
DNA: TGTGCCAGCAGTCCCGTCGGGAGCGGGAGGGCGGATGAGCAGTTCTTC

size: few
V: TRBV27
D: TRBD1
J: TRBJ2-7
CDR3: CASSLGGQGRAYEQYF
DNA: TGTGCCAGCAGTTTGGGGGGACAGGGCCGCGCCTACGAGCAGTACTTC

size: few
V: TRBV7-2
D: -
J: TRBJ2-2
CDR3: CASSSPATWGTGELFF
DNA: TGTGCCAGCAGCTCACCCGCTACCTGGGGCACCGGGGAGCTGTTTTTT

size: -
V: TRBV11-2
D: TRBD2
J: TRBJ2-3
CDR3: CASSLVKLAGESTDTQYF
DNA: TGTGCCAGCAGCTTAGTCAAACTAGCGGGGGAAAGCACAGATACGCAGTATTTT

size: many
V: TRBV12-3/TRBV12-4
D: -
J: TRBJ1-2
CDR3: CASSNTGTSNYGYTF
DNA: TGTGCCAGCAGTAACACAGGGACGTCTAACTATGGCTACACCTTC

size: -
V: TRBV28
D: -
J: TRBJ2-2
CDR3: CASRRRVTGELFF
DNA: TGTGCCAGCAGGCGGAGGGTCACCGGGGAGCTGTTTTTT

size: -
V: TRBV29-1
D: TRBD1
J: TRBJ2-1
CDR3: CSATSGQGWFF
DNA: TGCAGCGCCACGAGTGGACAGGGTTGGTTCTTC

size: -
V: TRBV20-1
D: -
J: TRBJ2-3
CDR3: CSADTRDITPIVITDTQYF
DNA: TGCAGTGCGGACACCCGGGACATAACCCCCATCGTTATCACAGATACGCAGTATTTT

size: -
V: TRBV5-1
D: -
J: TRBJ1-1
CDR3: CASSAVINRAEAFF
DNA: TGCGCCAGCAGCGCCGTTATTAACCGCGCTGAAGCTTTCTTT

size: -
V: TRBV3-1
D: -
J: TRBJ1-2
CDR3: CASSRAGGLNYGYTF
DNA: TGTGCCAGCAGCCGTGCTGGGGGCCTCAACTATGGCTACACCTTC

size: many
V: TRBV7-2
D: -
J: TRBJ2-2
CDR3: CASSLVRVNTGELFF
DNA: TGTGCCAGCAGCTTAGTACGGGTAAACACCGGGGAGCTGTTTTTT

size: -
V: TRBV19
D: -
J: TRBJ1-5
CDR3: CASIKASGGSRWPQHF
DNA: TGTGCCAGTATTAAGGCCTCTGGGGGCTCCCGTTGGCCCCAGCATTTT

size: many
V: TRBV5-1
D: TRBD2
J: TRBJ2-7
CDR3: CASSWGLAGGSYEQYF
DNA: TGCGCCAGCAGCTGGGGACTAGCGGGAGGGTCCTACGAGCAGTACTTC

size: -
V: TRBV29-1
D: -
J: TRBJ2-1
CDR3: CSVEHRVNEQFF
DNA: TGCAGCGTTGAGCACAGGGTTAATGAGCAGTTCTTC